Listed here are 31 T cell receptor beta chains from one sample, sequenced in a study of T cell responses to AZD1222 COVID-19 vaccine (dated by TCRdb to the early 2020s). Receptor amplification or capture employed the immunoSEQ multiplex PCR assay. In TCRdb, the immuneACCESS table is reduced to in-frame sequences with V and J assigned. These tables do not hold every clone; where another copy was compared, an unresolved V gene accounts for under half, and the others remain unexplained. In all, the sample holds approximately 130,000 clones, and roughly 86% of those were seen once. Roughly 6.1% of the sample is held by the ten biggest clonotypes. Per the publication, the time point label means: about 28 days (+/-7) after the second vaccine dose. The input for sequencing was peripheral blood, taken 28 days after the second AZD1222 dose. The receptors were gathered from an adult who received the AZD1222 COVID-19 vaccine.

This clone was seen only once. The chain joins TRBV7-9 to TRBJ1-2, with 8 bases fitting TRBD1. With 5 bases clipped from V and 4 bases from J, the junction kept 6 bases outside the gene matches. This CDR3 region has 14 residues. The germline V gene encodes CDR1 SEHNR and CDR2 FQNEAQ (reference sequence). DNA for the CDR3: TGTGCCAGCAGCGAAGGACAGGGAGGCTATGGCTACACCTTC. This encodes CASSEGQGGYGYTF.

The rearrangement uses TRBV5-1 and TRBJ1-4; D perhaps matches TRBD1 (5 bases). The CDR3 covers 15 residues. Per germline, CDR1 SGHRS and CDR2 YFSETQ. Trimming stripped 2 bases from V and 6 bases from J, with 14 bases between. The CDR3: CASSFGVSGHEKLFF. The CDR3 DNA is TGCGCCAGCAGCTTCGGGGTCTCGGGGCATGAAAAACTGTTTTTT.

The CDR3 DNA reads as TGTGCCAGCAGCCCCCCTCCGGGGTTGAAGTATGGCTACACCTTC. Protein sequence: CASSPPPGLKYGYTF. The chain joins TRBV9 to TRBJ1-2; D not resolved. The CDR3 contains 15 residues. Germline lookup yields CDR1 SGDLS and CDR2 YYNGEE. V shed 4 bases and J shed 5 bases, with 18 bases lying between them.

The J gene is TRBJ2-5, the V gene TRBV15; possible D gene TRBD2, 5 bases. This CDR3 has 9 residues. Trimming stripped 8 bases from V and 12 bases from J, with 10 bases between. The germline V gene has CDR1 LNHNV and CDR2 YYDKDF (reference sequence). The CDR3: CATPPTKYF. The DNA of the CDR3 is TGTGCCACCCCCCCGACTAAGTACTTC.

A few counts support this clone. The chain links TRBV18 to TRBJ1-4; D might be TRBD1 (6 bases). Trimming took off 6 bases at V and 7 bases at J, with 18 bases between the two ends. Germline V gene sequence: CDR1 KGHSH, CDR2 LQKENI. This CDR3 comprises 15 residues. The CDR3 loop is CASSLSDRNSEKLFF. The CDR3 DNA reads as TGTGCCAGCTCCCTAAGCGACAGGAATTCTGAAAAACTGTTTTTT.

DNA of the CDR3: TGTGCCAGCAGCTTAACGGGGTCTAGCTCCTACAATGAGCAGTTCTTC. Encoded protein: CASSLTGSSSYNEQFF. This chain uses TRBV7-3 with TRBJ2-1, with unresolved D. Trimming stripped 0 bases from V and 0 bases from J, with 9 bases between. The CDR3 sequence is 16 residues long. The germline gives CDR1 SGHTA, CDR2 FQGTGA.

This clone was recorded only once. V usage is TRBV29-1 and J usage is TRBJ2-6; no clear D gene. The CDR3 is made up of 14 amino acids. V was trimmed by 0 bases and J by 3 bases, leaving 6 bases between them. Germline V gives CDR1 SQVTM, CDR2 ANQGSEA. CDR3 sequence (DNA): TGCAGCGTTGAAGACTGGGTTGGGGCCAACGTCCTGACTTTC. The encoded protein is CSVEDWVGANVLTF.

The J gene is TRBJ2-5, the V gene TRBV5-1; 7 bases match TRBD1. The CDR3 sequence is 14 residues long. V gave up 4 bases and J gave up 2 bases; unmatched junction bases: 5. Germline values: CDR1 SGHRS, CDR2 YFSETQ. In nucleotides, the CDR3 is TGCGCCAGCAGCGTGGGACAGCCGCAAGAGACCCAGTACTTC. Translating gives CASSVGQPQETQYF.

The chain is built from TRBV6-5 and TRBJ2-7, with D possibly TRBD2 on 6 matching bases. There are 13 residues in the CDR3. Trimming shortened V by 7 bases and J by 2 bases, and 12 bases separated the two germline ends. The germline CDR1 and CDR2 sequences are MNHEY and SVGAGI. CDR3 loop: CASTEGGTYEQYF. CDR3 coding DNA: TGTGCCAGCACCGAGGGCGGGACCTACGAGCAGTACTTC.

In its sample, this clone was seen a few times. The rearrangement joins TRBV3-1 (or the pseudogene TRBV3-2) to TRBJ2-2; D possibly corresponds to TRBD2 (6 bases). The CDR3 runs 16 residues. V dropped 1 base and J dropped 1 base, with 10 bases sitting between them. CDR1 and CDR2 from the germline V gene are LGHDT and YNNKEL (reference sequence). CDR3: CASSQGAAGNTGELFF. CDR3 DNA sequence: TGTGCCAGCAGCCAAGGGGCAGCGGGGAACACCGGGGAGCTGTTTTTT.

This clone was seen only once. The chain recombines TRBV6-5 with TRBJ2-2, with D unclear. Trimming left V 2 bases short and J 15 bases short, with 10 bases between. Germline V lookup: CDR1 MNHEY, CDR2 SVGAGI. This CDR3 is built from 11 residues. The CDR3 DNA reads as TGTGCCAGCAGTTACCGTGGCCTGATGTTTTTT. This gives the protein CASSYRGLMFF.

This chain joins TRBV19 and TRBJ1-5; 8 bases line up with TRBD1. CDR3 length equals 16 residues. V trimming: 2 bases; J trimming: 4 bases; junction bases outside the gene matches: 7. Germline V gene sequence: CDR1 LNHDA, CDR2 SQIVND (reference sequence). The CDR3 DNA follows: TGTGCCAGTAGTATATCCAGGGACAGGCTAAATCAGCCCCAGCATTTT. It is translated as CASSISRDRLNQPQHF.

The V gene is TRBV5-4, the J gene TRBJ2-1, with 9 bases identical to TRBD2. CDR3 size: 16 residues. Germline CDR1 reads SGHNT; CDR2 reads YYREEE (reference sequence). After removal of 2 bases from V and 2 bases from J, the junction contained 5 bases not matched to a gene. CDR3 amino acids: CASSLAGLAPYNEQFF. CDR3 bases: TGTGCCAGCAGCTTAGCGGGACTAGCTCCCTACAATGAGCAGTTCTTC.

The rearrangement uses TRBV4-2 and TRBJ2-2; 8 bases map to TRBD2. The CDR3 has 15 residues. The J segment lost 7 bases and the V segment lost 3 bases, leaving 7 bases of the junction unmatched. CDR1 and CDR2 from the germline V gene are LGHNA and YNFKEQ. The CDR3 DNA follows: TGTGCCAGCAGCCAGGTCGGGGGGGCTAACGGGGAGCTGTTTTTT. Protein product: CASSQVGGANGELFF.

The chain employs TRBV7-8 and TRBJ2-5; TRBD1 might be the D (5 bases). V dropped 7 bases and J dropped 4 bases, with 19 bases sitting between them. Germline V lookup: CDR1 SGHVS, CDR2 FQNEAQ. This CDR3 is 15 amino acids long. The CDR3 loop reads CASIPQGATVETQYF. As DNA, the CDR3 is TGTGCCAGCATCCCTCAAGGGGCTACGGTAGAGACCCAGTACTTC.

The chain joins TRBV4-3 to TRBJ2-1, with TRBD2 identical over 8 bases. The CDR3 is 15 residues long. J gave up 5 bases and V 3 bases, and 6 bases lay outside the gene matches. CDR1 and CDR2 (germline): LGHNA, YSLEER. The CDR3 reads CASSHVAGPNNEQFF. CDR3 in DNA: TGCGCCAGCAGCCACGTAGCGGGGCCAAACAATGAGCAGTTCTTC.

This chain links TRBV5-1 with TRBJ2-3; 14 bases are shared with TRBD2. This CDR3 has 17 amino acids. V was clipped by 3 bases and J by 0 bases; unmatched bases: 3. Germline CDR1 reads SGHRS; CDR2 reads YFSETQ. DNA of the CDR3: TGCGCCAGCAGCTCGGGACTAGCGGGGGCTAGCACAGATACGCAGTATTTT. It specifies CASSSGLAGASTDTQYF.

This clone occurred a few times. The CDR3 DNA reads as TGTGCCAGCAGCCCAGGGGGCGTGGGGACTGAAGCTTTCTTT. Residues: CASSPGGVGTEAFF. The chain has TRBV28 and TRBJ1-1, with TRBD1 identical over 8 bases. V dropped 6 bases and J dropped 5; count of bases not matched to a gene: 8. The germline V gene encodes CDR1 MDHEN and CDR2 SYDVKM. The CDR3 is 14 amino acids.

The genes are TRBV5-8 and TRBJ1-4; 12 nucleotides line up with TRBD1. Looked up from germline, CDR1 is SGHTS and CDR2 is YDEGEE. The CDR3 spans 16 residues. J gave up 7 bases and V 7 bases, and 11 bases lay outside the gene matches. The CDR3 nucleotides are TGTGCCAGCGGACCGGGACAGGGGGCTCGGAGTGAAAAACTGTTTTTT. Translation gives CASGPGQGARSEKLFF.

This chain links TRBV18 with TRBJ2-5; no definite D call. This CDR3 has 15 amino acids. V lost 6 bases and J 4 bases, leaving 18 bases between the germline ends. Germline CDR1 and CDR2: KGHSH and LQKENI. In nucleotides, the CDR3 is TGTGCCAGCTCCCTTCAGAGGCAAACGGTAGAGACCCAGTACTTC. Translated, it gives CASSLQRQTVETQYF.

The V gene is TRBV7-2, the J gene TRBJ1-2, with D perhaps matching TRBD1 (5 bases). V gave up 3 bases and J gave up 0 bases, with 14 bases separating them. Germline V gene data show CDR1 as SGHTA and CDR2 as FQGNSA. The length of the CDR3 is 16 residues. Here the CDR3 reads CASSFIRGGANYGYTF. CDR3 coding DNA: TGTGCCAGCAGCTTTATTCGGGGGGGAGCTAACTATGGCTACACCTTC.

In DNA form, the CDR3 reads TGTGCCAGCAGCGGGGGGACAGGGTACACTGAAGCTTTCTTT. This encodes CASSGGTGYTEAFF. This chain uses TRBV5-6 with TRBJ1-1, with 9 bases identical to TRBD1. Trimming cost V 4 bases and J 3 bases; bases outside gene matches: 4. The germline V gene encodes CDR1 SGHDT and CDR2 YYEEEE. The CDR3 has 14 residues.

This chain links TRBV7-2 with TRBJ1-1; possible D gene TRBD1, 5 bases. V lost 2 bases and J lost 1, with 5 bases in between. From germline, CDR1 is SGHTA and CDR2 FQGNSA. This CDR3 region has 13 residues. In DNA, the CDR3 is TGTGCCAGCAGCTTACAGGGGAACACTGAAGCTTTCTTT. Residues: CASSLQGNTEAFF.

This rearrangement joins TRBV7-9 to TRBJ2-3, with TRBD2 matching over 14 bases. The CDR3 spans 18 residues. With 5 bases clipped from V and 4 bases from J, the junction kept 11 bases outside the gene matches. Germline V gene lookup returns CDR1 SEHNR and CDR2 FQNEAQ (reference sequence). CDR3 coding DNA: TGTGCCAGCAGCAACTTACCGACTAGCGGGAGGGCCGCAGATACGCAGTATTTT. It is translated as CASSNLPTSGRAADTQYF. Full variable domain (outside the CDR3, taken from reference TRBV7-9 and TRBJ2-3): DTGVSQNPRHKITKRGQNVTFRCDPISEHNRLYWYRQTLGQGPEFLTYFQNEAQLEKSRLLSDRFSAERPKGSFSTLEIQRTEQGDSAMYLCASSNLPTSGRAADTQYFGPGTRLTVL.

The J gene is TRBJ2-7, the V gene TRBV11-2; D is unclear. CDR1 is SGHAT and CDR2 is FQNNGV in the germline V gene. This CDR3 region has 11 residues. Trimming took off 5 bases at V and 4 bases at J, with 6 bases between the two ends. CDR3 DNA: TGTGCCAGCAGCGCGGAGTACGAGCAGTACTTC. Encoded protein: CASSAEYEQYF.

V is TRBV5-1 and J is TRBJ2-5; TRBD2 agrees at 13 bases. The CDR3 spans 18 residues. The germline CDR1 and CDR2 sequences are SGHRS and YFSETQ. V lost 6 bases, J lost 0 bases, and 11 bases stayed unmatched. The CDR3 region is CASKFSGTSGVYQETQYF. CDR3 DNA sequence: TGCGCCAGCAAATTTTCCGGGACTAGCGGGGTGTACCAAGAGACCCAGTACTTC.

J is TRBJ2-5 and V is TRBV28; 7 bases are shared with TRBD1. The trim removed 4 bases at V and 0 bases at J, leaving 17 bases unmatched. This CDR3 is built from 19 residues. Germline assignment: CDR1 MDHEN and CDR2 SYDVKM. CDR3 residues: CASSSFLGGEKGYQETQYF. The DNA of the CDR3 is TGTGCCAGCAGTTCCTTTCTAGGGGGCGAGAAGGGGTACCAAGAGACCCAGTACTTC.

The genes are TRBV6-1 and TRBJ1-6; D is undetermined. In germline, CDR1 is MNHNS, CDR2 SASEGT. The CDR3 has 17 residues. V gave up 2 bases and J gave up 0 bases, with 11 bases separating them. CDR3: CASSESRASSYNSPLHF. The CDR3 coding sequence is TGTGCCAGCAGTGAAAGTCGGGCGAGCTCCTATAATTCACCCCTCCACTTT.

The chain uses TRBV5-1 and TRBJ2-1, with D perhaps being TRBD1 or TRBD2 (6 bases each). Trimming cost V 0 bases and J 4 bases, with 11 bases left between them. The CDR3 loop spans 15 amino acids. Looked up from germline, CDR1 is SGHRS and CDR2 is YFSETQ. The CDR3 here is CASSLGLGGYNEQFF. The CDR3 DNA sequence: TGCGCCAGCAGCTTGGGTCTAGGGGGGTACAATGAGCAGTTCTTC.

The chain is built from TRBV2 and TRBJ2-4; no clear D. The length of the CDR3 is 14 residues. Trimming shortened V by 3 bases and J by 1 base, and 7 bases separated the two germline ends. Germline CDR1 and CDR2: SNHLY and FYNNEI. The CDR3 DNA sequence: TGTGCCAGCAGTGAGGCTGGGGCCAAAAACATTCAGTACTTC. This gives the protein CASSEAGAKNIQYF.

The V gene is TRBV2, the J gene TRBJ1-4; maybe TRBD1 (6 bases). The CDR3 totals 14 residues. Trimming removed 5 bases from V and 3 bases from J, with 10 bases in between. Germline CDR1 and CDR2: SNHLY and FYNNEI. The CDR3 sequence is CASSQGLANEKLFF. The CDR3 bases are TGTGCCAGCAGTCAGGGGTTGGCTAATGAAAAACTGTTTTTT.